Listed here are 19 T cell receptor beta chains from one sample, sequenced in a study of cytomegalovirus exposure and HLA in healthy donors. Using immunoSEQ multiplex PCR, the repertoire was profiled, and TCRdb retains in-frame clones only, with some absent. The sample yields some 110,000 clones, roughly 88% seen once. The sequencing sample was made of PBMCs. These receptors were obtained from a man between 18 and 35 years old in good health and CMV-seronegative.

V and J are TRBV29-1 and TRBJ1-4; a possible D gene is TRBD1 (5 bases). In germline, CDR1 is SQVTM, CDR2 ANQGSEA. Trimming stripped 5 bases from V and 7 bases from J, with 17 bases between. The CDR3 has 14 residues. CDR3 in DNA: TGCAGCGTTCTAGACCCTCCGGGGGGTGAAAAACTGTTTTTT. Amino acid sequence: CSVLDPPGGEKLFF.

The CDR3 protein is CASSLGLAGDWPYNEQFF. CDR3 coding DNA: TGTGCCAGCAGTCTAGGACTAGCGGGAGATTGGCCCTACAATGAGCAGTTCTTC. The genes are TRBV28 and TRBJ2-1; 13 bases fit TRBD2. The length of the CDR3 is 18 residues. V shed 5 bases and J 2 bases; nucleotides not matched to a gene: 9. CDR1 and CDR2 (germline): MDHEN, SYDVKM.

V usage is TRBV18 and J usage is TRBJ2-6; 7 nucleotides line up with TRBD1. The CDR3 is made up of 21 amino acids. The germline V gene has CDR1 KGHSH and CDR2 LQKENI. J was trimmed by 0 bases and V by 3 bases; bases with no gene match: 17. The CDR3 nucleotides are TGTGCCAGCTCACCGGTCGGGACAGCCGGTCGTTTTGGCTCTGGGGCCAACGTCCTGACTTTC. Amino acids: CASSPVGTAGRFGSGANVLTF.

The chain links TRBV27 to TRBJ2-2; D perhaps matches TRBD1 (6 bases). Between the trimmed V and J ends, which lost 4 bases and 0 bases, there was a span of 9 bases. The CDR3 has 15 amino acids. Germline loops: CDR1 MNHEY, CDR2 SMNVEV (reference sequence). The CDR3 DNA sequence: TGTGCCAGCAGTTCGGACAGAGCGAACACCGGGGAGCTGTTTTTT. This gives the protein CASSSDRANTGELFF.

J is TRBJ1-1 and V is TRBV2; TRBD1 matches 7 bases. The ends lost 2 bases at V and 4 bases at J; junction bases unmatched: 4. Germline CDR1 SNHLY, CDR2 FYNNEI. The CDR3 runs 14 residues. In nucleotides, the CDR3 is TGTGCCAGCAGTGAACAGGGGGAGCGCACTGAAGCTTTCTTT. This codes for CASSEQGERTEAFF. Supplemented by reference TRBV2 and TRBJ1-1, the full variable domain reads EPEVTQTPSHQVTQMGQEVILRCVPISNHLYFYWYRQILGQKVEFLVSFYNNEISEKSEIFDDQFSVERPDGSNFTLKIRSTKLEDSAMYFCASSEQGERTEAFFGQGTRLTVV.

The chain couples TRBV19 to TRBJ1-3; 7 positions match TRBD1. J gave up 2 bases and V 4 bases, and 5 bases lay outside the gene matches. CDR3 length: 15 amino acids. The germline V gene has CDR1 LNHDA and CDR2 SQIVND (reference sequence). The CDR3 DNA reads TGTGCCAGTAGTACGGGACAGTGGGCTGGAAACACCATATATTTT. Its protein product is CASSTGQWAGNTIYF.

A few counts support this clone. J is TRBJ1-5 and V is TRBV2; D ambiguous. V gave up 4 bases and J gave up 3 bases, with 4 bases separating them. The germline gives CDR1 SNHLY, CDR2 FYNNEI. The CDR3 covers 12 residues. CDR3 residues: CASSADNQPQHF. The CDR3 DNA sequence: TGTGCCAGCAGTGCAGACAATCAGCCCCAGCATTTT.

The rearrangement uses TRBV6-1 and TRBJ1-5, with TRBD1 as a possible D gene (6 bases). The V end lost 0 bases, the J end lost 5 bases, and 8 bases lay between the germline ends. The CDR3 runs to 14 residues. The germline V gene encodes CDR1 MNHNS and CDR2 SASEGT. The CDR3 coding sequence is TGTGCCAGCAGTGAAGCGGACAGATATCAGCCCCAGCATTTT. This sequence encodes CASSEADRYQPQHF.

V usage is TRBV5-6 and J usage is TRBJ2-5; TRBD2 is a possible D gene (6 bases). Trimming took off 4 bases at V and 2 bases at J, with 18 bases between the two ends. This CDR3 spans 16 amino acids. Per germline, CDR1 SGHDT and CDR2 YYEEEE. In DNA form, the CDR3 reads TGTGCCAGCAGCCCTGGTATCGGGACTCAGCAAGAGACCCAGTACTTC. It yields the protein CASSPGIGTQQETQYF.

V is TRBV11-2 and J is TRBJ2-7, with D tentatively TRBD2 (5 bases). V was clipped by 5 bases and J by 2 bases, with 19 bases between them. Germline V gene lookup returns CDR1 SGHAT and CDR2 FQNNGV. This CDR3 has 16 amino acids. CDR3 sequence (DNA): TGTGCCAGCAGCGTCTATTACCGGGAACTACCCTACGAGCAGTACTTC. As protein: CASSVYYRELPYEQYF. Using reference TRBV11-2 and TRBJ2-7 for the parts outside the CDR3, the full variable domain is EAGVAQSPRYKIIEKRQSVAFWCNPISGHATLYWYQQILGQGPKLLIQFQNNGVVDDSQLPKDRFSAERLKGVDSTLKIQPAKLEDSAVYLCASSVYYRELPYEQYFGPGTRLTVT.

The chain uses TRBV5-1 and TRBJ2-5; D call uncertain. V lost 0 bases and J 0 bases, leaving 6 bases between the germline ends. Per the germline V gene, CDR1 is SGHRS and CDR2 is YFSETQ. The length of the CDR3 is 14 residues. This CDR3 reads CASSLARDQETQYF. The CDR3 bases are TGCGCCAGCAGCTTGGCCCGAGACCAAGAGACCCAGTACTTC.

This clone was picked up one time. This chain uses TRBV5-1 with TRBJ2-3; D is ambiguous. Germline CDR1 is SGHRS and CDR2 is YFSETQ. This CDR3 is 11 amino acids long. V lost 5 bases to trimming and J lost 4 bases, with 5 bases between them. CDR3: CASSRADTQYF. The CDR3 region has the DNA TGCGCCAGCAGTCGGGCAGATACGCAGTATTTT.

This chain links TRBV5-6 with TRBJ1-2; no definite D call. Between the trimmed V and J ends, which lost 1 base and 5 bases, there was a span of 12 bases. From germline, CDR1 is SGHDT and CDR2 YYEEEE. The CDR3 is made up of 14 amino acids. Here the CDR3 reads CASSLRGQAYGYTF. In nucleotides, the CDR3 is TGTGCCAGCAGCTTGCGGGGTCAGGCGTATGGCTACACCTTC.

This rearrangement joins TRBV11-2 to TRBJ1-5; maybe TRBD1 (5 bases). The V and J ends lost 0 bases and 5 bases respectively, with 8 bases between them. Germline V gene data show CDR1 as SGHAT and CDR2 as FQNNGV. This CDR3 comprises 14 residues. The CDR3 is CASSLEPGHQPQHF. The CDR3 DNA reads as TGTGCCAGCAGCTTAGAGCCAGGGCATCAGCCCCAGCATTTT.

The chain employs TRBV6-1 and TRBJ2-1, with 8 bases matching TRBD1. Germline V lookup: CDR1 MNHNS, CDR2 SASEGT. The CDR3 contains 15 residues. Unmatched junction bases numbered 10, after V lost 6 bases and J lost 6 bases. CDR3 amino acids: CASREQGEFINEQFF. Written as DNA, the CDR3 is TGTGCCAGCAGAGAACAGGGGGAGTTCATCAATGAGCAGTTCTTC.

CDR3 bases: TGTGCCAGCAGCACCCGGACAGGGCGTGGGGACGAGCAGTACTTC. Translation gives CASSTRTGRGDEQYF. The chain employs TRBV7-2 and TRBJ2-7; 8 bases match TRBD1. V was pared by 5 bases and J by 5 bases, with 11 bases of the junction left unmatched. This CDR3 spans 15 amino acids. Germline V gene lookup returns CDR1 SGHTA and CDR2 FQGNSA.

The chain joins TRBV28 to TRBJ1-5, with TRBD1 matching 12 bases. Germline CDR1 and CDR2: MDHEN and SYDVKM. Trimming removed 7 bases from V and 7 bases from J; junction bases left unmatched: 8. This CDR3 has 15 amino acids. The CDR3 bases are TGTGCCAGCACCATCGCCGGGACAGGGGGCCAGCCCCAGCATTTT. Amino acid sequence: CASTIAGTGGQPQHF.

This chain uses TRBV9 with TRBJ2-2; tentatively, D is TRBD2 (6 bases). Germline V gives CDR1 SGDLS, CDR2 YYNGEE. This CDR3 has 17 amino acids. With 2 bases removed from V and 1 base from J, the gap between germline ends came to 15 bases. CDR3 bases: TGTGCCAGCAGCGTGCAGGGAGGTCCCGTGAACACCGGGGAGCTGTTTTTT. It is translated as CASSVQGGPVNTGELFF.

CDR3 amino acids: CASSLDRGTYYGYTF. In DNA form, the CDR3 reads TGTGCCAGCAGCTTAGATCGGGGGACGTACTATGGCTACACCTTC. V and J are TRBV11-2 and TRBJ1-2, with D possibly TRBD1 on 5 matching bases. Germline V gene sequence: CDR1 SGHAT, CDR2 FQNNGV. The CDR3 has 15 amino acids. V shed 0 bases and J shed 3 bases, with 11 bases lying between them.